Presented here are 23 T cell receptor beta chains from one specimen sequenced in a study of tumor-infiltrating lymphocytes in primary liver carcinoma. Co-extraction of both nucleic acids (RNA and DNA) used about 20-33 mg of unsorted bulk tissue. Constant-region priming of around 500 ng total RNA yielded TCR beta cDNA. ARM-PCR was slightly modified, and three nested multiplex PCR rounds with it gave rise to the TCR beta libraries. TRBV1-TRBV30 forward primers and a C-beta reverse primer were used in the first two PCR rounds, which each ran for approximately 11 cycles. MiXCR, run by TCRdb on the multiplex PCR reads, gives a single entry per CDR3 protein. There are under 110,000 distinct CDR3 sequences in the sample; approximately 70% occur only once, and about 12% lies in the top ten. Specimen: liver tumor tissue from sampling region 2. The subset: tumor region T2, inferior pole. These receptor sequences come from a woman aged 55-70 years with primary liver carcinoma and hepatitis B virus infection.

A word on this clonotype: This may stem from a read error, because a much larger clone lies one nucleotide away. The chain carries TRBV28 and TRBJ1-5, with a tentative D call TRBD1 (6 bases). Trimming removed 1 base at V and 6 bases at J, with 13 bases between. The germline CDR1 and CDR2 sequences are MDHEN and SYDVKM. The CDR3 covers 15 residues. Here the CDR3 DNA reads TGTGCCAGCAGTTTATTGAGGACAGAGGCTCAGCCCCAGCATTTT. Protein product: CASSLLRTEAQPQHF.

Comments on this clonotype: A much larger clone sits a single nucleotide away, making a read error possible. This chain connects TRBV19 to TRBJ2-1; no firm D call. The CDR3 runs 13 residues. Per the germline V gene, CDR1 is LNHDA and CDR2 is SQIVND (reference sequence). In DNA form, the CDR3 reads TGTGCCAGTTGTATAGTCTCCCTCAATGAGCAGTTCTTC. It yields the protein CASCIVSLNEQFF.

Points on this clonotype: This may come from a read error, since a much larger clone is one base off. The chain joins TRBV6-5 to TRBJ2-7; D perhaps matches TRBD1 (5 bases). The CDR3 is 13 residues long. Germline V lookup: CDR1 MNHEY, CDR2 SVGAGI. CDR3: CANSQDTGYEQCF. The CDR3 DNA follows: TGTGCCAACAGTCAGGACACCGGCTACGAGCAGTGCTTC.

The chain uses TRBV15 and TRBJ1-1; D possibly corresponds to TRBD1 (6 bases). Germline CDR1 and CDR2: LNHNV and YYDKDF (reference sequence). Trimming shortened V by 2 bases and J by 4 bases, and 20 bases separated the two germline ends. CDR3 length: 17 amino acids. CDR3 in amino acids: CATSRILGGLGGTEAFF. DNA of the CDR3: TGTGCCACCAGCAGAATCCTGGGGGGGCTGGGTGGCACTGAAGCTTTCTTT.

The table lists this clonotype with a count of one. One end of the junction fails to match germline, which may point to a read error. As DNA, the CDR3 is TGTGCCTGCAGTCCCCGGGTGGTACCCCTCCACTTT. Residues: CACSPRVVPLHF. V gene TRBV6-5 combines with J gene TRBJ1-6; D is undetermined. The CDR3 contains 12 residues. Germline V CDR1 and CDR2: MNHEY, SVGAGI.

This clonotype has more than one count but fewer than ten. The CDR3 DNA is TGCGCCAGCAGCTCTGACGGGTCTCACTATGGCTACACCTTC. Residues: CASSSDGSHYGYTF. The chain recombines TRBV5-1 with TRBJ1-2; D unclear. Per the germline V gene, CDR1 is SGHRS and CDR2 is YFSETQ. V shed 3 bases and J shed 3 bases, with 12 bases lying between them. This CDR3 contains 14 residues.

This clonotype showed up many times. The chain joins TRBV7-8 to TRBJ2-7; D assignment may be TRBD1 or TRBD2 (5 bases each). V dropped 1 base and J dropped 0 bases, with 10 bases sitting between them. In germline, CDR1 is SGHVS, CDR2 FQNEAQ. The CDR3 runs to 15 residues. The CDR3 spells CASSLGGARSYEQYF. Written as DNA, the CDR3 is TGTGCCAGCAGCTTAGGAGGGGCTCGCTCCTACGAGCAGTACTTC.

As concerns this clonotype: This sequence may be a read error, since a much larger clone differs from it by one base. The chain is built from TRBV24-1 and TRBJ2-1; the D call may be TRBD1 or TRBD2 (5 bases each). CDR1 is KGHDR and CDR2 is SFDVKD in the germline V gene. The V end lost 5 bases, the J end lost 12 bases, and 28 bases lay between the germline ends. The CDR3 covers 17 residues. The CDR3 spells CATSVRYRDLSISGQFF. The CDR3 DNA reads TGTGCCACCAGTGTACGATACCGGGACCTCTCTATATCAGGGCAGTTCTTC.

Concerning this clonotype: It is likely a read error, because the conserved phenylalanine at the end of the CDR3 is missing. The rearrangement links TRBV6-5 to TRBJ2-1; D perhaps matches TRBD1 (6 bases). The CDR3 spans 16 residues. Germline-derived CDR1 and CDR2 are MNHEY and SVGAGI. CDR3 sequence (DNA): TGTCCCAGCAGTGGGGACGGGACAACGACCTACATTGAGCAGTTCTAC. Residues: CPSSGDGTTTYIEQFY.

In this sample, this clonotype turned up once. V and J are TRBV12-3 or TRBV12-4 and TRBJ2-7; possible D gene TRBD2, 6 bases. Trimming took 7 bases from V and 6 from J, leaving 19 bases between them. This CDR3 is built from 14 residues. The CDR3 sequence is CASNRQLTGVEQYF. The CDR3 DNA follows: TGTGCCAGCAATAGACAACTAACGGGAGTCGAGCAGTACTTC.

About this clonotype itself: A read error may produce the germline difference seen at one junction end. The V and J genes are TRBV29-1 and TRBJ1-1, with unresolved D. Germline V gene sequence: CDR1 SQVTM, CDR2 ANQGSEA. This CDR3 has 12 amino acids. The CDR3 region is CSAGIGNTEAFF. The CDR3 DNA follows: TGCAGCGCTGGGATAGGGAACACTGAAGCTTTCTTC. The variable domain in full, completed from reference TRBV29-1 and TRBJ1-1, reads SAVISQKPSRDICQRGTSLTIQCQVDSQVTMMFWYRQQPGQSLTLIATANQGSEATYESGFVIDKFPISRPNLTFSTLTVSNMSPEDSSIYLCSAGIGNTEAFFGQGTRLTVV.

In this sample, this clonotype turned up many times. The J gene is TRBJ1-1, the V gene TRBV5-6; TRBD1 is a possible D gene (5 bases). Trimming took 0 bases from V and 7 from J, leaving 16 bases between them. Germline CDR1 SGHDT, CDR2 YYEEEE. The CDR3 runs 15 residues. This chain's CDR3 is CASSLVGDPGNEAFF. CDR3 DNA sequence: TGTGCCAGCAGCTTGGTAGGGGACCCCGGGAATGAAGCTTTCTTT. The variable domain in full, with the rest retrieved from reference TRBV5-6 and TRBJ1-1, is DAGVTQSPTHLIKTRGQQVTLRCSPKSGHDTVSWYQQALGQGPQFIFQYYEEEERQRGNFPDRFSGHQFPNYSSELNVNALLLGDSALYLCASSLVGDPGNEAFFGQGTRLTVV.

The chain links TRBV11-1 to TRBJ2-7, with 7 bases aligning to TRBD1. CDR1 is SGHAT and CDR2 is FQDESV in the germline V gene (reference sequence). V dropped 5 bases and J dropped 9; count of bases not matched to a gene: 10. The CDR3 consists of 13 residues. The CDR3, as DNA: TGTGCCAGCAGCCTCGGGGACAGCTACATGCAGTACTTC. The encoded protein is CASSLGDSYMQYF. The complete variable domain, with remaining parts taken from reference TRBV11-1 and TRBJ2-7, reads EAEVAQSPRYKITEKSQAVAFWCDPISGHATLYWYRQILGQGPELLVQFQDESVVDDSQLPKDRFSAERLKGVDSTLKIQPAELGDSAMYLCASSLGDSYMQYFGPGTRLTVT.

This clonotype came up many times. The chain recombines TRBV6-1 with TRBJ1-1; TRBD1 matches 10 bases. This CDR3 is built from 18 residues. From germline, CDR1 is MNHNS and CDR2 SASEGT. V lost 6 bases, J lost 0 bases, and 13 bases stayed unmatched. CDR3 in amino acids: CASRLVDRGGSLNTEAFF. CDR3 sequence (DNA): TGTGCCAGCAGGCTAGTGGACAGGGGGGGGTCGTTGAACACTGAAGCTTTCTTT.

This chain links TRBV18 with TRBJ2-5; possible D gene TRBD2, 6 bases. Trimming took off 4 bases at V and 5 bases at J, with 14 bases between the two ends. Germline V gives CDR1 KGHSH, CDR2 LQKENI. The CDR3 runs to 14 residues. The CDR3 sequence is CASSRSGGKETQYF. CDR3 sequence (DNA): TGTGCCAGCTCACGATCTGGCGGGAAGGAGACCCAGTACTTC.

This chain connects TRBV29-1 to TRBJ2-2; D might be TRBD2 (7 bases). The CDR3 is made up of 12 amino acids. Per the germline V gene, CDR1 is SQVTM and CDR2 is ANQGSEA. The CDR3 DNA sequence: TGCGGGGGGGGCAGTGTAATCGGGGAGCTGTTTTTT. This codes for CGGGSVIGELFF.

Concerning this clonotype itself: This likely comes from a read error, as the CDR3 has no conserved phenylalanine or tryptophan at its end. The CDR3, as DNA: TGTGCCAGCAGCCAAGAAGGAGGTTTTAGACTAGCCCCAAGCTCCTACAATGAGCAGTTCTTA. This encodes CASSQEGGFRLAPSSYNEQFL. J is TRBJ2-1 and V is TRBV4-2, with 7 bases identical to TRBD2. Losses at the gene ends were 0 bases for V and 0 bases for J; bases not matched to a gene: 17. Germline V lookup: CDR1 LGHNA, CDR2 YNFKEQ. This CDR3 comprises 21 residues.

A note on this clonotype: A much bigger clone sits one base away, suggesting this may be a read error. CDR3 coding DNA: TGTGCCAGTCAGATAGGTCGGGCCGAGAACACCGGGGAGCTGTTTTTT. It encodes CASQIGRAENTGELFF. This chain links TRBV19 with TRBJ2-2; D is unclear. Deletions cut 8 bases from V and 1 base from J, with 17 bases between. The CDR3 is 16 residues long. Germline loops: CDR1 LNHDA, CDR2 SQIVND (reference sequence).

With regard to this clonotype: Germline is not matched at one junction end, which may reflect a read error. The chain combines TRBV7-8 with TRBJ1-5, with D unclear. The CDR3 loop spans 13 amino acids. Germline CDR1 SGHVS, CDR2 FQNEAQ. CDR3 sequence reads: CASSSDVGHPQHF. As DNA, the CDR3 is TGCGCCAGCAGCTCGGACGTTGGCCATCCCCAGCATTTT.

This clonotype is medium-sized in the sample. The chain recombines TRBV11-2 with TRBJ2-2; perhaps TRBD1 as D (6 bases). CDR3 size: 15 residues. Germline V lookup: CDR1 SGHAT, CDR2 FQNNGV. Between the trimmed V and J ends, which lost 0 bases and 7 bases, there was a span of 12 bases. The CDR3 region is CASSLEPGAHGELFF. CDR3 sequence (DNA): TGTGCCAGCAGCTTAGAGCCAGGGGCGCACGGGGAGCTGTTTTTT. The variable domain in full, completed from reference TRBV11-2 and TRBJ2-2, reads EAGVAQSPRYKIIEKRQSVAFWCNPISGHATLYWYQQILGQGPKLLIQFQNNGVVDDSQLPKDRFSAERLKGVDSTLKIQPAKLEDSAVYLCASSLEPGAHGELFFGEGSRLTVL.

On this clonotype: Just one base apart from a much larger clone, this may be a read error. The V gene is TRBV30, the J gene TRBJ2-4; 8 bases fit TRBD1. With V trimmed by 3 bases and J by 3 bases, 7 bases remained unmatched. CDR3 length equals 15 residues. Per germline, CDR1 GTSNPN and CDR2 SVGIG (reference sequence). The CDR3 sequence: CAWRGQEVVKNIQYF. Written as DNA, the CDR3 is TGTGCCTGGAGGGGACAGGAGGTAGTCAAAAACATTCAGTACTTC. Full variable domain (remainder filled in from reference TRBV30 and TRBJ2-4): SQTIHQWPATLVQPVGSPLSLECTVEGTSNPNLYWYRQAAGRGLQLLFYSVGIGQISSEVPQNLSASRPQDRQFILSSKKLLLSDSGFYLCAWRGQEVVKNIQYFGAGTRLSVL.

Of note for this clonotype: Likely a read error: the CDR3 ends without its conserved phenylalanine or tryptophan. J is TRBJ2-5 and V is TRBV6-5; D possibly matches TRBD1 or TRBD2 (5 bases each). Germline lookup yields CDR1 MNHEY and CDR2 SVGAGI. The CDR3 sequence is 15 residues long. The CDR3 sequence: CASSFRDGSQGTQYL. The CDR3 DNA sequence: TGTGCCAGCAGTTTCCGGGACGGATCACAAGGGACCCAGTACCTC.

Remarks on this clonotype: At one end, the junction sequence differs from germline, possibly due to a read error. The chain links TRBV11-2 to TRBJ2-1; 14 bases agree with TRBD2. The end of the DNA is better explained by TRBJ2-7, so the J call may be wrong. This CDR3 contains 17 residues. CDR1 and CDR2 from the germline V gene are SGHAT and FQNNGV. In DNA form, the CDR3 reads TGCGCCAGCAGCAGGAGACTAGCGGGAGGGTCGGGGGATGAGCAGTACTTC. Amino acid sequence: CASSRRLAGGSGDEQYF.